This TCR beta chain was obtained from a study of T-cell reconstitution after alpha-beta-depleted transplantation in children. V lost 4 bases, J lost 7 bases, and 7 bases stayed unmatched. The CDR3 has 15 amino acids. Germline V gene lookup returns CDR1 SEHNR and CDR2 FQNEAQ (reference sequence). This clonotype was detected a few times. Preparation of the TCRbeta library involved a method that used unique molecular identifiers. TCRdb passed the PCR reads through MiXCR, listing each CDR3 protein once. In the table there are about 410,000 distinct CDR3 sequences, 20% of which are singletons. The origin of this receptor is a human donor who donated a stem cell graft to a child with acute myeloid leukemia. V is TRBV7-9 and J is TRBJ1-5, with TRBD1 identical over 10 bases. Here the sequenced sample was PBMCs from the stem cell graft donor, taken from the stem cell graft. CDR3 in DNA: TGTGCCAGCAGCTCGGGACAGGGGATAAGCCAGCCCCAGCATTTT. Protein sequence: CASSSGQGISQPQHF.